This TCR beta chain stems from a study of shared clonotypes between healthy human individuals. Study results and limitations: Although depth was large, rarefaction showed that sequencing of the sorted subsets was incomplete. Clonotypes that were shared across a few donors made up around 5% of naive CD4 clonotypes.

The germline V gene encodes CDR1 ENHRY and CDR2 SYGVKD. CDR3 length: 15 amino acids. Deletions cut 2 bases from V and 3 bases from J, with 13 bases between. A note on this clone: Its matching antigen is unknown.

CD8 cells classed as naive were CD45RO-negative and positively selected for CCR7, excluding terminally differentiated effector memory CD45RA+ cells. Sorted-subset replicate PCR reactions were performed with 150 to 200 ng DNA, corresponding to about 30,000 T cell genomes. In the study's own analysis: From ImmunoSEQ came sequences covering only the junction and carrying no quality scores, so filtering differed. Clones were read by immunoSEQ multiplex PCR, and TCRdb kept only the in-frame ones, dropping some. Clone size and the V and J calls come from that table; the DNA yielded D and trimming. The sample holds approximately 650,000 clones, 95% to 96% seen once.

This chain links TRBV10-3 with TRBJ1-1; possibly TRBD1 for D (5 bases). This TCR was sampled from a woman aged 25 to 39 in good health. The material sequenced was naive CD8+ T cells sorted from blood. The CDR3 loop reads CAISEPGRVDTEAFF. The CDR3 DNA reads as TGTGCCATCAGTGAGCCTGGCAGGGTAGACACTGAAGCTTTCTTT.